This T cell receptor (beta chain) was identified during a study of T cells in Graves' hyperthyroidism and ophthalmopathy. Trimming stripped 4 bases from V and 4 bases from J, with 15 bases between. Germline V CDR1 and CDR2: SGHRS, YFSETQ. The CDR3 is made up of 16 amino acids. This clonotype was counted only a few times. Researchers took RNA transcripts and amplified the TCR beta CDR3 regions from them. HTBI primers drove first-round RT-PCR of the TCR CDR3. MiXCR, run by TCRdb on the multiplex PCR reads, gives a single entry per CDR3 protein. The sample has 600,000 to 850,000 distinct CDR3 sequences; 18% are singletons. Patients aged 18 to 65 with hyperthyroidism were newly diagnosed, with duration under 2 months. Any patient presenting with uncontrolled infection, other autoimmune disease, pregnancy or lactation was left out. Fresh 10 ml peripheral blood yielded PBMCs.

V gene TRBV5-1 combines with J gene TRBJ1-6; a weak D match, TRBD1 (6 bases). The sequence came from a woman aged 45-65 years with Graves' hyperthyroidism that later progressed to Graves' ophthalmopathy. The sequenced sample was blood. The chain's CDR3 is CASSPGGGAYNSPLHF. The CDR3 nucleotides are TGCGCCAGCAGCCCGGGAGGGGGGGCATATAATTCACCCCTCCACTTT.